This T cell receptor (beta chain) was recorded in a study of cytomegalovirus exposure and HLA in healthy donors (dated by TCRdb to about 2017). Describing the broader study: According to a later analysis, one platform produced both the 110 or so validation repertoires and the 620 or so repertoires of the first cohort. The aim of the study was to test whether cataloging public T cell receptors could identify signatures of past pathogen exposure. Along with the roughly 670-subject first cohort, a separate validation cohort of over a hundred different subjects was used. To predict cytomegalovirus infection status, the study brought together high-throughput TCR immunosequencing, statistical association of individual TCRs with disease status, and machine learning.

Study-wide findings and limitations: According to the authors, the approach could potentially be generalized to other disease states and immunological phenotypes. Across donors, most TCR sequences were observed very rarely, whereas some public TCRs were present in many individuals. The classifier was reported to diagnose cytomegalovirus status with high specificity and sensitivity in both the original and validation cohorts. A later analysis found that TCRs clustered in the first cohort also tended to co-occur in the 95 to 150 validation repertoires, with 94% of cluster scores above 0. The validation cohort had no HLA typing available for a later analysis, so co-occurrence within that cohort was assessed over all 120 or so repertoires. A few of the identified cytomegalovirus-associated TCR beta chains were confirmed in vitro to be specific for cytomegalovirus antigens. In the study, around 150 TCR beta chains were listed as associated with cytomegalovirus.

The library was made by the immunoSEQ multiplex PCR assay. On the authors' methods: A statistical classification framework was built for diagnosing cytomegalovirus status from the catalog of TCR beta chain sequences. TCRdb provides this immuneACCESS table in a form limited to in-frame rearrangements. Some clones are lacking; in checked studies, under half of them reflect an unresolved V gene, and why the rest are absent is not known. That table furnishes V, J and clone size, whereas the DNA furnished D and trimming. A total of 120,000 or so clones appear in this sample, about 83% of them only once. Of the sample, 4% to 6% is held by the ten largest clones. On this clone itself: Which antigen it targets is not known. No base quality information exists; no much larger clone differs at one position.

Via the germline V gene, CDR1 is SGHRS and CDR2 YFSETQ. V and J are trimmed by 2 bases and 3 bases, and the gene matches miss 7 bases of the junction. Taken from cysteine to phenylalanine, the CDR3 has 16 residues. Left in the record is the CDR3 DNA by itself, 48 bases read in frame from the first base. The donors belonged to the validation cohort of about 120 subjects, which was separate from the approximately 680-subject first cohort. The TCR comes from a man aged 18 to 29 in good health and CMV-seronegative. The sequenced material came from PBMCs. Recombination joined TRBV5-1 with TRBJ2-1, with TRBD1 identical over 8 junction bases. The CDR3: CASSFRGLGRYNEQFF. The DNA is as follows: TGCGCCAGCAGCTTCAGGGGGCTGGGGCGCTACAATGAGCAGTTCTTC.